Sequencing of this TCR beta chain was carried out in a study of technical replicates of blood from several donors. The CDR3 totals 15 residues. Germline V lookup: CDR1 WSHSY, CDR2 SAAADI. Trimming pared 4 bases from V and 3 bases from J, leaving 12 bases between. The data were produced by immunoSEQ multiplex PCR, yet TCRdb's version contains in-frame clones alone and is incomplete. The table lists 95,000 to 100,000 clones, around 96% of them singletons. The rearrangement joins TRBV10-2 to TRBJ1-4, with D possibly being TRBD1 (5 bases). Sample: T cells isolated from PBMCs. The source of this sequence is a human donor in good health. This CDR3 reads CASSGTTGANEKLFF. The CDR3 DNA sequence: TGCGCCAGCAGTGGGACCACGGGGGCTAATGAAAAACTGTTTTTT.